A selection of T cell receptor beta chains follows, all from one sample in a study of T cell repertoires in cytomegalovirus infection. Each CDR3 protein gets one entry after TCRdb re-called the reads with MiXCR. The repertoire consists of fewer than 700,000 distinct CDR3 sequences, with roughly 24% occurring once and the leading ten covering less than 9.5%. The specimen was CD8+ T cells from PBMCs. The receptors shown here come from a human donor in good health (CMV status not recorded). Some clones in this sample may be carry-over from other donors' samples. The CDR3 runs from the conserved cysteine through the conserved F or W. A D gene is named only where the DNA matches it firmly. Not all rows give a size; the values are once, few, many and, for expanded clones, a class.

J | V | size | D | DNA | CDR3
TRBJ2-7 | TRBV7-9 | many | . | TGTGCCAGCAGCTCCCCCACAGGGAGCTCCTACGAGCAGTACTTC | CASSSPTGSSYEQYF
TRBJ2-1 | TRBV7-2 | many | TRBD2 | TGTGCCAGCAGCTTCCCCCTCGGGACTAGCGGGGGTCGAACCCTCAATGAGCAGTTCTTC | CASSFPLGTSGGRTLNEQFF
TRBJ2-1 | TRBV7-8 | many | TRBD2 | TGTGCCAGCAGCCGAAATAGCGGGGGGGCCAAGGATGAGCAGTTCTTC | CASSRNSGGAKDEQFF
TRBJ2-5 | TRBV13 | . | . | TGTGCCAGCAGCTTAGAGGGGCCAGAGACCCAGTACTTC | CASSLEGPETQYF
TRBJ2-2 | TRBV5-4 | . | . | TGTGCCAGCAGCAGGTTCTCCGGGGAGCTGTTTTTT | CASSRFSGELFF
TRBJ2-2 | TRBV19 | many | TRBD2 | TGTGCCAGTAGTATCGCGGGGGGGCCGGAGGAGCTGTTTTTT | CASSIAGGPEELFF
TRBJ1-1 | TRBV7-6 | many | TRBD1 | TGTGCCAGCAGCTCCGGACAGGGAAGGACTGAAGCTTTCTTT | CASSSGQGRTEAFF
TRBJ2-5 | TRBV20-1 | few | . | TGCAGTGCTGAGACAGTCCTAAAGTACTTC | CSAETVLKYF
TRBJ1-2 | TRBV7-2 | many | . | TGTGCCAGCAGCTTTCCTCGGACACCAAACTATGGCTACACCTTC | CASSFPRTPNYGYTF
TRBJ1-1 | TRBV7-6 | few | . | TGTGCCAGCCCCGGAGAAGATTCTAACACTGAAGCTTTCTTT | CASPGEDSNTEAFF
TRBJ2-3 | TRBV10-3 | . | TRBD1 | TGTGCCATCAGATGGTCGGGACAGGGTGTAACAGATACGCAGTATTTT | CAIRWSGQGVTDTQYF
TRBJ1-1 | TRBV7-8 | many | . | TGTGCCAGCAGCTGGTCGATCGACAGCATGAACACTGAAGCTTTCTTT | CASSWSIDSMNTEAFF
TRBJ1-2 | TRBV28 | many | TRBD1 | TGTGCCAGTGACCCGGGACAGGGGCTTGCTAACTATGGCTACACCTTC | CASDPGQGLANYGYTF
TRBJ2-1 | TRBV20-1 | few | TRBD2 | TGCAGTGCTAGCGGAGCGGGAGACTACAATGAGCAGTTCTTC | CSASGAGDYNEQFF
TRBJ2-5 | TRBV7-9 | many | TRBD1 | TGTGCCAGCAGCAAGGGACAGGATGAAGAGACCCAGTACTTC | CASSKGQDEETQYF
TRBJ1-1 | TRBV29-1 | . | . | TGCAGCGACGTGACAGTAGAAGCTTTCTTT | CSDVTVEAFF
TRBJ1-2 | TRBV2 | few | . | TGTGCCAGCAGTGACGGGGGGAACTATGGCTACACCTTC | CASSDGGNYGYTF
TRBJ2-3 | TRBV28 | . | . | TGTGCCAGCAGCCCAGGGGGGGGCTCACCTCCTAGCACAGATACGCAGTATTTT | CASSPGGGSPPSTDTQYF
TRBJ2-1 | TRBV7-2 | many | TRBD1 | TGTGCCAGCAGCAAGACCGGGACAGGGGGTTACAATGAGCAGTTCTTC | CASSKTGTGGYNEQFF
TRBJ1-2 | TRBV29-1 | . | . | TGCAGCGTGGCTCCGGACTATGGCTACACCTTC | CSVAPDYGYTF
TRBJ2-2 | TRBV25-1 | . | TRBD2 | TGTGCCAGCAGTATAGCGGGATGGGGAGCGGGCACCGGGGAGCTGTTTTTT | CASSIAGWGAGTGELFF
TRBJ2-3 | TRBV19 | . | . | TGTGCCAGTAGTCCCGGTATAGATACGCAGTATTTT | CASSPGIDTQYF
TRBJ2-3 | TRBV2 | . | . | TGTGCCAGCAGCGCCACCGATTACAGGTCACCGGGGAAAGATACGCAGTATTTT | CASSATDYRSPGKDTQYF
TRBJ2-1 | TRBV6-2/TRBV6-3 | few | TRBD1 | TGTGCCAGCAGCCTCTCCGGGACAGGCTCCTACAATGAGCAGTTCTTC | CASSLSGTGSYNEQFF
TRBJ2-2 | TRBV10-3 | . | TRBD1 | TGTGCCATCCCTTCGGGGGAGGACAGGGGCCTGGGCACCGGGGAGCTGTTTTTT | CAIPSGEDRGLGTGELFF
TRBJ2-5 | TRBV4-2 | few | . | TGTGCCAGCAGCCAATTAAGGGGGGTAGAGACCCAGTACTTC | CASSQLRGVETQYF
TRBJ2-1 | TRBV28 | . | . | TGTGCCAGCAGTTTGAGGGTCCCTGGAGGCTACAATGAGCAGTTCTTC | CASSLRVPGGYNEQFF
TRBJ2-3 | TRBV4-1 | many | TRBD2 | TGCGCCAGCAGCCAGAAGACTAGCGGGGGGGCCTTGACAGATACGCAGTATTTT | CASSQKTSGGALTDTQYF
TRBJ2-3 | TRBV7-8 | few | . | TGTGCCAGCACCCTGCGGGGAGGTACGCAGTATTTT | CASTLRGGTQYF
TRBJ2-1 | TRBV28 | . | . | TGTGCCAGCACGGTGGCGGGGGACACCGTTCATGAGCAGTTCTTC | CASTVAGDTVHEQFF
TRBJ2-7 | TRBV20-1 | . | . | TGCAGTGCTAGAGACAATTCTAGATACGAGCAGTACTTC | CSARDNSRYEQYF
TRBJ2-2 | TRBV11-1 | few | TRBD1 | TGTGCCAGCAGGGACAGGGCAATGGAGCTGTTTTTT | CASRDRAMELFF
TRBJ1-5 | TRBV7-8 | many | . | TGTGCCAGCAGAAACGGCCCAGGGTTGAATCAGCCCCAGCATTTT | CASRNGPGLNQPQHF
TRBJ2-2 | TRBV27 | . | . | TGTGCCAGCAGTTTATCTGTTGGGACGCTCTCGAACACCGGGGAGCTGTTTTTT | CASSLSVGTLSNTGELFF
TRBJ2-2 | TRBV19 | . | . | TGTGTCAGTAGCACAGTGGACACCGGGGAGCTGTTTTTT | CVSSTVDTGELFF
TRBJ2-3 | TRBV28 | few | . | TGTGCCAGCAGCCCTACGAGACCGGGACAAAGCACAGATACGCAGTATTTT | CASSPTRPGQSTDTQYF
TRBJ2-1 | TRBV28 | . | . | TGTGCCAGCAGGGAGGGGGGTGGTGAGCAGTTCTTC | CASREGGGEQFF
TRBJ1-2 | TRBV12-3/TRBV12-4 | few | . | TGTGCCAGCAGTTTGAACAGGGTCTATGGCTACACCTTC | CASSLNRVYGYTF
TRBJ1-1 | TRBV7-2 | many | . | TGTGCCAGCAGCTTAGGACGGGCGAACACTGAAGCTTTCTTT | CASSLGRANTEAFF
TRBJ2-2 | TRBV13 | . | TRBD1 | TGTGCCAGCAGCCCGTTGGGACAGACGAACACCGGGGAGCTGTTTTTT | CASSPLGQTNTGELFF
TRBJ2-1 | TRBV2 | . | . | TGTGCCAGCAGTGAGGGGTCGGGGACTGGCAATGAGCAGTTCTTC | CASSEGSGTGNEQFF
TRBJ2-1 | TRBV7-3 | many | TRBD2 | TGTGCCAGCAGCTTAAAAGCGGGGGAGTACAATGAGCAGTTCTTC | CASSLKAGEYNEQFF
TRBJ2-1 | TRBV27 | few | TRBD2 | TGTGCCAGCAGTATTTATAGCGGGAATGAGCAGTTCTTC | CASSIYSGNEQFF
TRBJ1-2 | TRBV14 | . | . | TGTGCCAGCAGCATCGGGACGATCGGGGGCTACACCTTC | CASSIGTIGGYTF
TRBJ1-4 | TRBV7-8 | many | . | TGTGCCAGCAGCTCGACGGGAGCTAATGAAAAACTGTTTTTT | CASSSTGANEKLFF
TRBJ2-7 | TRBV14 | . | . | TGTGCCAGCAGCCAAGCAGGCCGGCTCTACGAGCAGTACTTC | CASSQAGRLYEQYF
TRBJ2-7 | TRBV20-1 | few | TRBD1 | TGCAGTGCAAACAGGGGGCAGGAGCAGTACTTC | CSANRGQEQYF
TRBJ2-1 | TRBV19 | . | TRBD2 | TGTGCCAGTAGCCACGGGGGGGCCGGCTACAATGAGCAGTTCTTC | CASSHGGAGYNEQFF
TRBJ1-6 | TRBV6-5 | . | . | TGTGCCAGCAGTTACTTGGACAGTAGTAATTCACCCCTCCACTTT | CASSYLDSSNSPLHF